A single sample gave rise to the 8 T cell receptor beta chains below, sequenced in a study of T cells in Graves' hyperthyroidism and ophthalmopathy. Researchers took RNA transcripts and amplified the TCR beta CDR3 regions from them. Carried out on the TCR CDR3, a first-round RT-PCR used the HTBI primer set. Each CDR3 protein gets one entry after TCRdb re-called the multiplex PCR reads with MiXCR. The table records a few hundred thousand distinct CDR3 sequences, more than 45% of them present only once. Material: peripheral blood or thyroid tissue (not recorded which). Receptors originate from a woman between 18 and 29 years old with Graves' hyperthyroidism.

The chain combines TRBV7-6 with TRBJ1-1; 7 bases fit TRBD1. Losses at the gene ends were 0 bases for V and 4 bases for J; bases not matched to a gene: 8. CDR1 is SGHVS, CDR2 FNYEAQ, per germline. The CDR3 extends over 16 amino acids. Written as DNA, the CDR3 is TGTGCCAGCAGCTTAGCGGACAGGCTACCGGGCACTGAAGCTTTCTTT. Its translation: CASSLADRLPGTEAFF.

The chain combines TRBV6-1 with TRBJ1-4; 11 bases fit TRBD1. This CDR3 has 15 amino acids. Looked up from germline, CDR1 is MNHNS and CDR2 is SASEGT. Unmatched junction bases numbered 4, after V lost 3 bases and J lost 7 bases. The CDR3 DNA sequence: TGTGCCAGCAGTGACCGGACAGGGGGCGGTGAAAAACTGTTTTTT. It specifies CASSDRTGGGEKLFF.

This clonotype has a single count. The chain joins TRBV19 to TRBJ2-2; 10 nucleotides match TRBD2. Per the germline V gene, CDR1 is LNHDA and CDR2 is SQIVND (reference sequence). This CDR3 has 17 amino acids. Trimming at V came to 6 bases and at J to 0 bases, leaving 7 bases not matched to a gene. The CDR3 sequence: CASRRSLAGANTGELFF. In nucleotides, the CDR3 is TGTGCCAGTAGACGTTCTCTAGCGGGAGCGAACACCGGGGAGCTGTTTTTT.

The chain links TRBV20-1 to TRBJ1-2, with 9 bases fitting TRBD1. V lost 4 bases to trimming and J lost 8 bases; unmatched junction nucleotides: 5. The CDR3 sequence is 12 residues long. CDR1 DFQATT and CDR2 SNEGSKA come from the germline V gene (reference sequence). CDR3 nucleotides: TGCAGTGCTACCTTTGGGACAGGGGGCTACACCTTC. This codes for CSATFGTGGYTF.

CDR3 DNA: TGTGCCAGCAGCGCCTGGGACCCTAATGAAAAACTGTTTTTT. Translated, it gives CASSAWDPNEKLFF. This chain uses TRBV7-2 with TRBJ1-4; the D gene is possibly TRBD1 (5 bases). Germline V gene lookup returns CDR1 SGHTA and CDR2 FQGNSA. The CDR3 totals 14 residues. V was clipped by 5 bases and J by 3 bases, with 10 bases between them.

This clonotype was found many times. V is TRBV7-2 and J is TRBJ1-6; D uncertain. The ends were cut back, 5 bases at V and 9 bases at J, with 11 bases in the middle. There are 13 residues in the CDR3. Germline CDR1 and CDR2: SGHTA and FQGNSA. The CDR3 DNA sequence: TGTGCCAGCAGCCCCTATGGGAGTTCACCCCTCCACTTT. The encoded protein is CASSPYGSSPLHF.

This clonotype was detected many times. V and J are TRBV5-1 and TRBJ1-3; D not certain. CDR1 and CDR2 from the germline V gene are SGHRS and YFSETQ. The V end lost 0 bases, the J end lost 0 bases, and 7 bases lay between the germline ends. This CDR3 has 15 amino acids. This CDR3 is CASSLEDYSGNTIYF. The CDR3 DNA follows: TGCGCCAGCAGCTTGGAAGATTACTCTGGAAACACCATATATTTT.

This clonotype was counted a few times. The chain combines TRBV7-9 with TRBJ2-7; D is undetermined. The V gene lost 6 bases and the J gene lost 0 bases, with 15 bases spanning the gap. From germline, CDR1 is SEHNR and CDR2 FQNEAQ (reference sequence). This CDR3 comprises 15 residues. The CDR3 nucleotides read TGTGCCAGCAGTGAGCATAGGCTATCCTCCTACGAGCAGTACTTC. It translates to CASSEHRLSSYEQYF.